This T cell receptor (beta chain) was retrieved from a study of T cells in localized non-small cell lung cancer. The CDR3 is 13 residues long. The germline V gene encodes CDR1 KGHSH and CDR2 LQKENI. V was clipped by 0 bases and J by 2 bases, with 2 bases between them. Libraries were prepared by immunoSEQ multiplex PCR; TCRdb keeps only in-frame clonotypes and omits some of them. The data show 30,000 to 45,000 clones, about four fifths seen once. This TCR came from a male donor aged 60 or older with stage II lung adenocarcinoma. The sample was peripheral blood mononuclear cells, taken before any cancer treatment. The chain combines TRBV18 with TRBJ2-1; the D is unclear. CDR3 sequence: CASSPPTYNEQFF. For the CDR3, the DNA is TGTGCCAGCTCACCACCGACCTACAATGAGCAGTTCTTC. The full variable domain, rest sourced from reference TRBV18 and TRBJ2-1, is NAGVMQNPRHLVRRRGQEARLRCSPMKGHSHVYWYRQLPEEGLKFMVYLQKENIIDESGMPKERFSAEFPKEGPSILRIQQVVRGDSAAYFCASSPPTYNEQFFGPGTRLTVL.